Sequencing of this T cell receptor beta chain was carried out in a study of shared clonotypes between healthy human individuals. The study's findings and limits: About 5% of naive CD4 clonotypes were shared across a few donors.

The CD4+ fraction was divided into a CD45RA+ naive subset and a CD45RA-negative memory subset. Details on this clone: Its antigen is unidentified.

This CDR3 spans 15 amino acids. The V gene's germline CDR1 is SGHTA and CDR2 FQGNSA. Trimming removed 2 bases from V and 3 bases from J; junction bases left unmatched: 1. The assay was run at deep level. Profiling relied on immunoSEQ multiplex PCR, and the TCRdb table lists in-frame clones only, not all of them. The sample includes about 1.5 million clones, 95% to 99% of them seen just once. The chain joins TRBV7-2 to TRBJ2-6, with 7 nucleotides matching TRBD2. This sequence was found in a man younger than 45 in good health. Sequencing used naive CD4+ T cells sorted from blood. The subset denotes: CD45RA+ positively selected. The CDR3 spells CASSLREDGANVLTF. DNA for the CDR3: TGTGCCAGCAGCTTACGGGAGGATGGGGCCAACGTCCTGACTTTC.